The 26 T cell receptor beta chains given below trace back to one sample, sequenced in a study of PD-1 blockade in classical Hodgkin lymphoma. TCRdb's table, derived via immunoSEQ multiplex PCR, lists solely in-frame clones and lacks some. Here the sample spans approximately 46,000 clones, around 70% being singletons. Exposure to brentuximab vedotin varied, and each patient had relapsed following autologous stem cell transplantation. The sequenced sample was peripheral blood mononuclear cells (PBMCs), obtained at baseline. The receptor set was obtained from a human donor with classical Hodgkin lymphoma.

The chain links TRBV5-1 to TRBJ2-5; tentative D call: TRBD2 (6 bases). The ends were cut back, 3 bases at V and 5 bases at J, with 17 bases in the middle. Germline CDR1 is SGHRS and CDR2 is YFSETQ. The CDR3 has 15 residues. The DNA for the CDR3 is TGCGCCAGCAGCTCTAGAGGGTCCGGAGGGGAGACCCAGTACTTC. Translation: CASSSRGSGGETQYF.

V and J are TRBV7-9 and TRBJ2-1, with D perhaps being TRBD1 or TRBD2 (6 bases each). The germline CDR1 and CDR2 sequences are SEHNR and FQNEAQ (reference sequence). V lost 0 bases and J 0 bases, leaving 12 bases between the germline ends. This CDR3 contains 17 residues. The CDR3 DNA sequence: TGTGCCAGCAGCTTAGCGCGGGACACCTACTCCTACAATGAGCAGTTCTTC. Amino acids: CASSLARDTYSYNEQFF. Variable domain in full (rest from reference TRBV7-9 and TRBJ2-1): DTGVSQNPRHKITKRGQNVTFRCDPISEHNRLYWYRQTLGQGPEFLTYFQNEAQLEKSRLLSDRFSAERPKGSFSTLEIQRTEQGDSAMYLCASSLARDTYSYNEQFFGPGTRLTVL.

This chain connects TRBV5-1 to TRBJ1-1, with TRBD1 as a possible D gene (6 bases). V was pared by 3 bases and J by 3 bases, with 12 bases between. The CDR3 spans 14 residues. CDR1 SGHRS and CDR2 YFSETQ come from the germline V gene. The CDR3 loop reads CASSSQGPYTEAFF. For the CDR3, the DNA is TGCGCCAGCAGCTCCCAGGGGCCATACACTGAAGCTTTCTTT.

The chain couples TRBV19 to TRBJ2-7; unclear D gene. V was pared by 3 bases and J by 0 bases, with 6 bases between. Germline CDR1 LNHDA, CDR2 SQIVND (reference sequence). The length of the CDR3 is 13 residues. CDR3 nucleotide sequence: TGTGCCAGTAGTATCGGTGGCTCCTACGAGCAGTACTTC. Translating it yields CASSIGGSYEQYF.

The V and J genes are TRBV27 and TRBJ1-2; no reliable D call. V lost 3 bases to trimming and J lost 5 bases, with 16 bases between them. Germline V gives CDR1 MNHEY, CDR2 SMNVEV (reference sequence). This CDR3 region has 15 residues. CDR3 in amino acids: CASSFLGASGYGYTF. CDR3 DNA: TGTGCCAGCAGTTTCCTCGGCGCGTCGGGTTATGGCTACACCTTC.

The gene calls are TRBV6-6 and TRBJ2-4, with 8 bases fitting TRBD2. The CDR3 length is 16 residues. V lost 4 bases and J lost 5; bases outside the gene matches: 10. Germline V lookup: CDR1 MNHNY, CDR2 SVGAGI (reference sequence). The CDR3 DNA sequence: TGTGCCAGCAGTTTTCTCACCGGGACTAGTCAAAACATTCAGTACTTC. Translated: CASSFLTGTSQNIQYF.

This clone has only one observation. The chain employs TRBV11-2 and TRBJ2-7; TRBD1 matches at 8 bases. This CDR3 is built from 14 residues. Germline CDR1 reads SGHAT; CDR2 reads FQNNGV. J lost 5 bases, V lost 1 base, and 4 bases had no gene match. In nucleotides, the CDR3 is TGTGCCAGCAGCTTAGTCAGACAGGGGCACGAGCAGTACTTC. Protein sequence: CASSLVRQGHEQYF.

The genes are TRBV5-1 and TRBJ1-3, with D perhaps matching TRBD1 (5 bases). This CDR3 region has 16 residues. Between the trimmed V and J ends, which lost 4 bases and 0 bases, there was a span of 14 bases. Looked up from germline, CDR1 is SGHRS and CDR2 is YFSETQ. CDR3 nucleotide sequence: TGCGCCAGCAGCATGTGGGACCTTAGCTCTGGAAACACCATATATTTT. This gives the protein CASSMWDLSSGNTIYF.

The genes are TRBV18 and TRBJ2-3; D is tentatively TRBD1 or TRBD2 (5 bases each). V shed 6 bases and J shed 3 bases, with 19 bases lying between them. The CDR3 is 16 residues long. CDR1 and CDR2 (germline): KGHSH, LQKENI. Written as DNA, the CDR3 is TGTGCCAGCTCCCGAGGGCAGGGTACGGCTACAGATACGCAGTATTTT. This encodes CASSRGQGTATDTQYF.

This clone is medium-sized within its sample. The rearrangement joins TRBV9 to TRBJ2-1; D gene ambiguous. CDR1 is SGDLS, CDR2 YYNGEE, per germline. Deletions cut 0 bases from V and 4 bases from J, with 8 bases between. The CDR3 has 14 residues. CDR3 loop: CASSVEWMYNEQFF. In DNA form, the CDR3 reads TGTGCCAGCAGCGTAGAATGGATGTACAATGAGCAGTTCTTC.

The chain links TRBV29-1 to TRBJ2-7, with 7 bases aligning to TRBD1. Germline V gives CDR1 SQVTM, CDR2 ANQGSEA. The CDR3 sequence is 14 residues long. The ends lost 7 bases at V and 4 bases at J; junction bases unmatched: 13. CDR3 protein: CSAVSYRGYYEQYF. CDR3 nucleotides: TGCAGCGCAGTCTCTTACAGGGGCTATTACGAGCAGTACTTC.

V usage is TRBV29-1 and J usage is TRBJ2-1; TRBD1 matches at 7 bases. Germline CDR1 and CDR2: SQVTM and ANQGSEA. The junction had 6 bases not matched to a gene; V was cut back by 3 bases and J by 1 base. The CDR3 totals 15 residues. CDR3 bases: TGCAGCGTTGACCCCTTACAGGGGTCCTACAATGAGCAGTTCTTC. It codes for CSVDPLQGSYNEQFF.

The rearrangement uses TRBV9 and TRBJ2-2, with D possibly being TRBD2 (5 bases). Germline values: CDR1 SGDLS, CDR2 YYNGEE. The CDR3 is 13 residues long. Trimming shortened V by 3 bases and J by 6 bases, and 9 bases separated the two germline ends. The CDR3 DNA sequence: TGTGCCAGCAGCGCGTGGGGAGCCGGGGAGCTGTTTTTT. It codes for CASSAWGAGELFF.

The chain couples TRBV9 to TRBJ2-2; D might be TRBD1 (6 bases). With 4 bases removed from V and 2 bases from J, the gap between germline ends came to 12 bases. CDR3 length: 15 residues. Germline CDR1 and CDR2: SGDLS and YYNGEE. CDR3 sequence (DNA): TGTGCCAGCAGCCGAGGACAGTTAAACACCGGGGAGCTGTTTTTT. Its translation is CASSRGQLNTGELFF.

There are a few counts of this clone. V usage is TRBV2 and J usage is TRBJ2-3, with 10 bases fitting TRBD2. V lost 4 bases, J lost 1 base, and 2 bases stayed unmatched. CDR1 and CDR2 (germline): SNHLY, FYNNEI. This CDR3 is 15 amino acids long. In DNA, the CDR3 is TGTGCCAGCAGTGCTCTAGCGGGGGGCACAGATACGCAGTATTTT. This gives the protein CASSALAGGTDTQYF.

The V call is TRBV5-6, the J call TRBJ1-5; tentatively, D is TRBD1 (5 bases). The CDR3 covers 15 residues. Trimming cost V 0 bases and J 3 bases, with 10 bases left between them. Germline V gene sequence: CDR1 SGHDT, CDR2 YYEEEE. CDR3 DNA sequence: TGTGCCAGCAGCTTGGGCGCAGGGCACAATCAGCCCCAGCATTTT. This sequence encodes CASSLGAGHNQPQHF. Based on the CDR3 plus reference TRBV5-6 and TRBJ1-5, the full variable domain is DAGVTQSPTHLIKTRGQQVTLRCSPKSGHDTVSWYQQALGQGPQFIFQYYEEEERQRGNFPDRFSGHQFPNYSSELNVNALLLGDSALYLCASSLGAGHNQPQHFGDGTRLSIL.

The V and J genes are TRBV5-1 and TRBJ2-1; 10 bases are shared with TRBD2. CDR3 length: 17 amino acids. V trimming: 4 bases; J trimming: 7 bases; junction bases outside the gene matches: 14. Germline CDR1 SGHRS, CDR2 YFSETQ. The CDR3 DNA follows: TGCGCCAGCAGCACCGGACTAGCGGCCCCGAGGGTTAATGAGCAGTTCTTC. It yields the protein CASSTGLAAPRVNEQFF.

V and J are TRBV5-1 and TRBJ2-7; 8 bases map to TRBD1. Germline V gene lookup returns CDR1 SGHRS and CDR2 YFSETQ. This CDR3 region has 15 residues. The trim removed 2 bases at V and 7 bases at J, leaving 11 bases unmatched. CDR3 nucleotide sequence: TGCGCCAGCAGCTTCAGTTCTGGACAGGGCCGTGAGCAGTACTTC. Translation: CASSFSSGQGREQYF. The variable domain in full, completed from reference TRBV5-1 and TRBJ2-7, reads KAGVTQTPRYLIKTRGQQVTLSCSPISGHRSVSWYQQTPGQGLQFLFEYFSETQRNKGNFPGRFSGRQFSNSRSEMNVSTLELGDSALYLCASSFSSGQGREQYFGPGTRLTVT.

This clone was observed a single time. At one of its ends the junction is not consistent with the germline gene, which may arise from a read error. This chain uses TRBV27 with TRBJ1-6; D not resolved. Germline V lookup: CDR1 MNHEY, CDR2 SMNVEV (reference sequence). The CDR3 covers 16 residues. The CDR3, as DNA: TGTGCCAGCAGTTTATCTCGGGAGACTTCCAATTCACCCCCCCACTTT. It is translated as CASSLSRETSNSPPHF.

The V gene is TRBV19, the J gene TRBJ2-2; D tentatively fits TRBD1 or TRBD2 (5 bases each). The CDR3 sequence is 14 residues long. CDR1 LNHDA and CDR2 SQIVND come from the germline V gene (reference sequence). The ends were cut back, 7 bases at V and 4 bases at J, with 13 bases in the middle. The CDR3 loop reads CASNTGTLTGELFF. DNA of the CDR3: TGTGCCAGTAACACCGGGACCCTCACCGGGGAGCTGTTTTTT.

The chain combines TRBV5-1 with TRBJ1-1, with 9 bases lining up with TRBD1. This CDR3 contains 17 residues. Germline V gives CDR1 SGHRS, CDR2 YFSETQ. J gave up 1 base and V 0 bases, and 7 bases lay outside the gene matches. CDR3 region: CASSLAGDRVRNTEAFF. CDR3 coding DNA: TGCGCCAGCAGCTTGGCTGGGGACAGGGTAAGGAACACTGAAGCTTTCTTT.

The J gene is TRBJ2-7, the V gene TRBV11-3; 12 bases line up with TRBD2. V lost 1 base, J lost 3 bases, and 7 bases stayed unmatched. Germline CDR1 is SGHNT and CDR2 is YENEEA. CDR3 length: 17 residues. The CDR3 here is CASSLVASGRALYEQYF. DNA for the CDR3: TGTGCCAGCAGCTTAGTCGCTAGCGGGAGGGCCCTCTACGAGCAGTACTTC.

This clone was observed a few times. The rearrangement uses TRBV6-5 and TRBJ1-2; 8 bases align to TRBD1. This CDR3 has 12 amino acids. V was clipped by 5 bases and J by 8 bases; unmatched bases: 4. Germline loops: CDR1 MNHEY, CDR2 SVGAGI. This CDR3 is CASSIQGEGYTF. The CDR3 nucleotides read TGTGCCAGCAGTATACAGGGGGAAGGCTACACCTTC.

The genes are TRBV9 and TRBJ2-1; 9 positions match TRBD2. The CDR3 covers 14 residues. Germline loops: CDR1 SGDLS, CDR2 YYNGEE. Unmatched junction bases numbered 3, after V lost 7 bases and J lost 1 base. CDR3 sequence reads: CASGGRDSYNEQFF. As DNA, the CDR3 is TGTGCCAGCGGCGGGAGGGATTCCTACAATGAGCAGTTCTTC.

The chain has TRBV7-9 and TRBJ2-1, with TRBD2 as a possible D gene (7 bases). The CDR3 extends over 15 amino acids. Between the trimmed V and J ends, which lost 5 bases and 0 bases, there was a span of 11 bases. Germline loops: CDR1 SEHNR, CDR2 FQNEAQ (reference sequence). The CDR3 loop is CASSSRGGSYNEQFF. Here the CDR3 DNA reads TGTGCCAGCAGCAGTAGGGGGGGCTCCTACAATGAGCAGTTCTTC.

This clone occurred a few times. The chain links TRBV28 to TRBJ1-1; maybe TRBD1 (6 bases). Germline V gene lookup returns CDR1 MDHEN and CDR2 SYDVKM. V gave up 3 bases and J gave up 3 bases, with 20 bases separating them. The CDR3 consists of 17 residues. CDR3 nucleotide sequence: TGTGCCAGCAGTTTTCGAGATAGGGGGGGGGCGGACACTGAAGCTTTCTTT. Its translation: CASSFRDRGGADTEAFF. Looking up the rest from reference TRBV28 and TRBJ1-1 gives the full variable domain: DVKVTQSSRYLVKRTGEKVFLECVQDMDHENMFWYRQDPGLGLRLIYFSYDVKMKEKGDIPEGYSVSREKKERFSLILESASTNQTSMYLCASSFRDRGGADTEAFFGQGTRLTVV.